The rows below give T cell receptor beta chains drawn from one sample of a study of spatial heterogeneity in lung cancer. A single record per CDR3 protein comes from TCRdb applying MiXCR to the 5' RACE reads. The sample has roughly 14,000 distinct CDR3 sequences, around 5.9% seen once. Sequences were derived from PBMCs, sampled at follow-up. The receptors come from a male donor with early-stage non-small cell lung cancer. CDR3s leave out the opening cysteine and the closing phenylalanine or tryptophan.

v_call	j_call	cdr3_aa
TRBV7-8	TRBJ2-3	ASSLAGNAHTDTQY
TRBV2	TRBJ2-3	ASSAPPGQVPADTQY
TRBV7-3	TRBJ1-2	ASSPRQGGGYT
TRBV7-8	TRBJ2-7	ASSPTLGTGAYEQY
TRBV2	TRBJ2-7	ASRTGTGSAEQY
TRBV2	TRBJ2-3	ASSAAGGDTQY
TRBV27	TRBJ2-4	ASSLRTGFNIQY
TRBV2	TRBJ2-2	ASRGTSGSGGELF
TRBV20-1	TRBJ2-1	SARSGGGSYNEQF
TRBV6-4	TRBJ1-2	ASRPGTEYGYT
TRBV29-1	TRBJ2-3	SVGTGSTDTQY
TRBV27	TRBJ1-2	ASSFRQGYGYT
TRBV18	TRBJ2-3	ASSPGRAPDTQY
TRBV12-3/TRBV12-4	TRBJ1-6	ASSPGQGVSNNSPLH
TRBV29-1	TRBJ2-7	SARGLAGKDEQY
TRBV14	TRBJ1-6	ASSQYDGQLNSPLH
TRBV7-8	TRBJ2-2	ASGQFKATGELF
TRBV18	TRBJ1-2	ASSPQDRIYGYT
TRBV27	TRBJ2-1	ASLRSRNRGDEQF
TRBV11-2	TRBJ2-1	ASSRQIPQGVGSYNEQF
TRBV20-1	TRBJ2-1	SARVASGMASRSEQF
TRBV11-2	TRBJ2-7	ASSPGPTSYEQY
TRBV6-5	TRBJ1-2	ASSPDRVLGYT
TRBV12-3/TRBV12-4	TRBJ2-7	ASSFDSGTGYTYEQY
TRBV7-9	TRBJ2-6	ASSLDGLSGANVLT
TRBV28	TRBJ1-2	ASSDIAYGYT
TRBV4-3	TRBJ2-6	ASSHLGLAGSCSGANVLT
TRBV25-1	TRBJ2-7	ASRGRTSGSEQY
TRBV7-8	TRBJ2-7	ASTPPLRFSSYEQY
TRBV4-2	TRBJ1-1	ASSQDLGQGLMNTEAF
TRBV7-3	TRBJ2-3	ASSHGDRGSVAQY
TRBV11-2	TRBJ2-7	ASSSLAGSDEQY
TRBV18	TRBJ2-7	ASSPRSGGLEQY
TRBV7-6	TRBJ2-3	ASSLVGRGMSDTQY
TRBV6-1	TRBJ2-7	ASSRTSGGPYEQY
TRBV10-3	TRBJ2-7	AISDDLVLITGQY
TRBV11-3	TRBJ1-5	ASSLTGALNNQPQH
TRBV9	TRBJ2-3	ASSVGGGPWDTQY
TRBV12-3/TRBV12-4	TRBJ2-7	ASSRASYEQY
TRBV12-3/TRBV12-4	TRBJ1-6	ASSGGQGYNSPLH
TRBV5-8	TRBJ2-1	ASSWRRGV
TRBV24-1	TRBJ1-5	ATSDHTTGSVWPQH
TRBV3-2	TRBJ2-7	ASSQERLADLTYEQY
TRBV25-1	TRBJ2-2	ASSESYGRGPTGELF
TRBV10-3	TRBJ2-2	ATGQGDTGELF
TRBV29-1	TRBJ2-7	SARTGHGGNYEQY
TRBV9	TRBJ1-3	ASSVHTGNGNTIY
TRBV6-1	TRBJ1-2	ASSEQGYGYT
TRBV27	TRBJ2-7	ASSSPGAGGRSYEQY
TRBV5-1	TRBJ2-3	ASSLAAGRDTQY
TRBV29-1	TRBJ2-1	SVTGTSALHHEQF
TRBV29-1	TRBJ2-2	SVEVGQGASAGELF